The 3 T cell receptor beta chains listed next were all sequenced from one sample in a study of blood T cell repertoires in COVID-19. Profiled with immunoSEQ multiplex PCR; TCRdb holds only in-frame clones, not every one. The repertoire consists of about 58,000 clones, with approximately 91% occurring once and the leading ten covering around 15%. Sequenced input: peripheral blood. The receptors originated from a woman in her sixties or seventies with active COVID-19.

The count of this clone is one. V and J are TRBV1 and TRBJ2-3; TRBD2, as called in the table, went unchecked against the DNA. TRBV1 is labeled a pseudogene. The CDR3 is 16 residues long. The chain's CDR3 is CTSNRDSGGAADTQYF. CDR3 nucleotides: TGCACCAGCAACCGTGATAGCGGGGGGGCTGCAGATACGCAGTATTTT.

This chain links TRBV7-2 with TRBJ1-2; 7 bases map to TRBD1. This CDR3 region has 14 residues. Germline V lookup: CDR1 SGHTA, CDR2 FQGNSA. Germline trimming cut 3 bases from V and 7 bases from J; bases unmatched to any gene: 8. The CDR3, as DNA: TGTGCCAGCAGCTTTATAGGGACAGTGAGTGGCTACACCTTC. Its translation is CASSFIGTVSGYTF.

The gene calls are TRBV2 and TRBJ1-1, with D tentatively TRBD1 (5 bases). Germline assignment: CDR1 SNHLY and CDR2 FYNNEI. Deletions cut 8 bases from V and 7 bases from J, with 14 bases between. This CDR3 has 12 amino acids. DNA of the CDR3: TGTGCCAGCCGAATCGACAGTTATGAAGCTTTCTTT. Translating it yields CASRIDSYEAFF.